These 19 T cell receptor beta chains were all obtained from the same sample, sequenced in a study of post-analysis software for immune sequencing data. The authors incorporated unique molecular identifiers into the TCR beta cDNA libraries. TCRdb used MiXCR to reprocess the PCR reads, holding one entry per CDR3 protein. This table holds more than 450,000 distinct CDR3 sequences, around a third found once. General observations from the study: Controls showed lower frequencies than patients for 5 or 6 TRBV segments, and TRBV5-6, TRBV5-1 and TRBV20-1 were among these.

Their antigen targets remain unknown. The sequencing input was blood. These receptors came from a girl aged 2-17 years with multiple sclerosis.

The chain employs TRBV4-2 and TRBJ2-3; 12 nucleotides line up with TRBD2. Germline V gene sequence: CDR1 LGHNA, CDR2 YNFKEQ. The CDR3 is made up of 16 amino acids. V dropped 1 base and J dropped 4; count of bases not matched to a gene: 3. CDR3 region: CASSQGLAGVSDTQYF. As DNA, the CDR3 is TGTGCCAGCAGCCAAGGACTAGCGGGAGTTTCAGATACGCAGTATTTT.

CDR3 nucleotides: TGTGCCAGCTCACCACCGCGGGGGGCTGGGCAAGAGACCCAGTACTTC. It is translated as CASSPPRGAGQETQYF. The V and J genes are TRBV18 and TRBJ2-5; 8 bases agree with TRBD2. The CDR3 has 16 residues. CDR1 and CDR2 from the germline V gene are KGHSH and LQKENI. The J segment lost 2 bases and the V segment lost 0 bases, leaving 5 bases of the junction unmatched.

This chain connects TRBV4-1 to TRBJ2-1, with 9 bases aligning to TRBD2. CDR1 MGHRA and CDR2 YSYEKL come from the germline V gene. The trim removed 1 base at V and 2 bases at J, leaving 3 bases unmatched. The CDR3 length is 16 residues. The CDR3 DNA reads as TGCGCCAGCAGCCAAGCTGCGGGGGGGCCCTACAATGAGCAGTTCTTC. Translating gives CASSQAAGGPYNEQFF.

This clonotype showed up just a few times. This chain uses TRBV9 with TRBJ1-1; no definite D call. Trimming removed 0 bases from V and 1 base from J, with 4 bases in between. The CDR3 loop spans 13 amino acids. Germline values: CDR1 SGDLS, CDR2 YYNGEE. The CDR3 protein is CASSVAGNTEAFF. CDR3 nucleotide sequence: TGTGCCAGCAGCGTAGCAGGGAACACTGAAGCTTTCTTT.

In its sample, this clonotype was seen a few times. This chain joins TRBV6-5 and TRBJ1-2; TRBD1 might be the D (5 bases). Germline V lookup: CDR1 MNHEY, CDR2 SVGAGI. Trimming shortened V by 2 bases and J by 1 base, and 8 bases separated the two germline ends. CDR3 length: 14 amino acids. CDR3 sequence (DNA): TGTGCCAGCAGTTACGGGGGGTTTAACTATGGCTACACCTTC. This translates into CASSYGGFNYGYTF.

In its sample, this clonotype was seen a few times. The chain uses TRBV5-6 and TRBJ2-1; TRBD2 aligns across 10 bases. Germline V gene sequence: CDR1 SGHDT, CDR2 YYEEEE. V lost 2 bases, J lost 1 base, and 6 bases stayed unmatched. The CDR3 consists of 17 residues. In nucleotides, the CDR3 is TGTGCCAGCAGCTTCGCAAGCGGGGGGGTATCCTACAATGAGCAGTTCTTC. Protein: CASSFASGGVSYNEQFF.

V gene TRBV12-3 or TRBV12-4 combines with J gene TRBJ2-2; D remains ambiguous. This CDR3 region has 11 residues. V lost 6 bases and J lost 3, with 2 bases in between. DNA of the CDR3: TGTGCCAGCAGCCACACCGGGGAGCTGTTTTTT. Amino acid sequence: CASSHTGELFF.

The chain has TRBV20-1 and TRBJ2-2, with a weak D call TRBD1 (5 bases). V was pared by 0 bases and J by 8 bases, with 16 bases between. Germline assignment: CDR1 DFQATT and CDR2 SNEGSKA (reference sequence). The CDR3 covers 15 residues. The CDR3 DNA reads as TGCAGTGCTAGAGATCCCCGGTTTCCAGGGGGGGAGCTGTTTTTT. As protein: CSARDPRFPGGELFF.

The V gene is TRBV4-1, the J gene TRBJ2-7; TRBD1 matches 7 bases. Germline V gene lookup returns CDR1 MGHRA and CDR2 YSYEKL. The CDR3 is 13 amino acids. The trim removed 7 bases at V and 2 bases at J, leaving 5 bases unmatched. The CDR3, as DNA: TGCGCCAGCAACCCCGGGACAGCCTACGAGCAGTACTTC. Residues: CASNPGTAYEQYF.

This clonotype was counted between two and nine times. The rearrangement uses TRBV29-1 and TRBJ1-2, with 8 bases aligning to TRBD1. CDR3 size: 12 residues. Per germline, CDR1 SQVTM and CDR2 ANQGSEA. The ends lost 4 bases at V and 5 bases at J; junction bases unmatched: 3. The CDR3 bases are TGCAGCGTTGGCAGGGGGCCATATGGCTACACCTTC. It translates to CSVGRGPYGYTF.

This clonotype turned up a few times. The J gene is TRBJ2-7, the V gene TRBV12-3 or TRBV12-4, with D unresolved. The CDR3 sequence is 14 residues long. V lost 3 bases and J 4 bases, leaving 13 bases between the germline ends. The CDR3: CASSFSDSLYEQYF. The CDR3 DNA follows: TGTGCCAGCAGTTTCTCAGACTCCCTTTACGAGCAGTACTTC.

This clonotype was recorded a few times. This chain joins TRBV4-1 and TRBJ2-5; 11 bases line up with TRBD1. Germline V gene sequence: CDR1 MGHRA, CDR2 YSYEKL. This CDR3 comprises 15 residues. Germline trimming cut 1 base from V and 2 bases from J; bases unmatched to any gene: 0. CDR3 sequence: CASSQGDRGQETQYF. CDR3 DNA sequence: TGCGCCAGCAGCCAAGGGGACAGGGGGCAAGAGACCCAGTACTTC.

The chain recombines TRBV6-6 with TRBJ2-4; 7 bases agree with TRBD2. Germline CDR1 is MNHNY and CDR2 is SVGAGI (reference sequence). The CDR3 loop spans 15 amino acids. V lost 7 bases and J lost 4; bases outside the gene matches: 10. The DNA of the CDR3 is TGTGCCAGCACGACCTTACGGGGGGATAAAAACATTCAGTACTTC. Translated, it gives CASTTLRGDKNIQYF.

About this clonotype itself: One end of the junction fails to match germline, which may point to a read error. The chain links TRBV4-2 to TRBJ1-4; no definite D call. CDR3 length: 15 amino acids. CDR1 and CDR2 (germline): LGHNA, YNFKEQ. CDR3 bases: TGTGCCAGCAGCCAAGCGAGGTCAACTAGTGAAAAACTGTTTTTT. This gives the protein CASSQARSTSEKLFF.

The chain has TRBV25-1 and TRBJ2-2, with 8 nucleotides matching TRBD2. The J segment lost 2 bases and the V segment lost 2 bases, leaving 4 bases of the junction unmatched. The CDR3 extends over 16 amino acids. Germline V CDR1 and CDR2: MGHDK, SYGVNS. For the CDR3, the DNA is TGTGCCAGCAGTGAAGTGGCGGGGGGTAACACCGGGGAGCTGTTTTTT. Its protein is CASSEVAGGNTGELFF. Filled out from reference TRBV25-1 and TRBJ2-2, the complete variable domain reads EADIYQTPRYLVIGTGKKITLECSQTMGHDKMYWYQQDPGMELHLIHYSYGVNSTEKGDLSSESTVSRIRTEHFPLTLESARPSHTSQYLCASSEVAGGNTGELFFGEGSRLTVL.

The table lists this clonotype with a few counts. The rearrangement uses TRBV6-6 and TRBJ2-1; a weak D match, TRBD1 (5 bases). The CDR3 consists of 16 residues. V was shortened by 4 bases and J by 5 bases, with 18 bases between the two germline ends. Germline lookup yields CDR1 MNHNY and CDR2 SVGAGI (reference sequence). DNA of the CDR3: TGTGCCAGCAGTTCATCTGAGTGGGGCCTAAACAATGAGCAGTTCTTC. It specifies CASSSSEWGLNNEQFF.

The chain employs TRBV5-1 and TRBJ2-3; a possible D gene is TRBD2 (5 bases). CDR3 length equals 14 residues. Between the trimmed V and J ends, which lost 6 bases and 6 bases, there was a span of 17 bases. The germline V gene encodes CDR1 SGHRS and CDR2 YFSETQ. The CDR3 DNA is TGCGCCAGCAACCTGGACCGGGGTATGGATACGCAGTATTTT. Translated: CASNLDRGMDTQYF.

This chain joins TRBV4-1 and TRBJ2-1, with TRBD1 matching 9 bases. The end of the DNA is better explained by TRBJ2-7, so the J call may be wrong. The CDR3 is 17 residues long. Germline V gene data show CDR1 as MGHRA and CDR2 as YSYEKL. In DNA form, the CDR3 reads TGCGCCAGCAGCCAAGCAAGTGCGACAGGGGGTTACAATGAGCAGTACTTC. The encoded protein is CASSQASATGGYNEQYF.

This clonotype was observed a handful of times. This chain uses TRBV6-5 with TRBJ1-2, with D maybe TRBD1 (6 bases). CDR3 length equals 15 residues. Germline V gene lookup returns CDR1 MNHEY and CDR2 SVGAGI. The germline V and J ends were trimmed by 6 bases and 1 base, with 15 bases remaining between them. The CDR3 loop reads CASRKGGGNNYGYTF. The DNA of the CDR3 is TGTGCCAGCAGAAAGGGAGGGGGGAATAACTATGGCTACACCTTC.